This TCR beta chain was identified in a study of blood T cell repertoires in COVID-19 (dated by TCRdb to 2020 to 2022). Regarding the complete study: The collaborator samples originated in the United States, Italy and Spain and spanned the acute and convalescent phases of COVID-19. The material from the prospective study consisted of cDNA or gDNA derived from T cells, B-cell-depleted T cells, or PBMCs. A freely available public database, intended as a resource for researchers studying the immune response to SARS-CoV-2, is where the repertoires were released. Deeply sampled blood TCRbeta repertoires from subjects exposed to, actively infected with, or recovered from COVID-19 were included in the dataset. The samples were drawn from two sources: the first 160 participants of the ongoing ImmuneRACE study, and 950 to 1,500 subjects contributed by 6 global collaborators. Where HLA class I and class II types were available, the types were taken from metadata supplied by the sample provider, not from assay-based typing. Sample metadata almost always included a de-identified subject ID, COVID-19 status, age in years and sex.

Remarks on this clone: The antigen it binds to is not known. No base quality information exists; no much larger clone differs at one position.

TCRbeta CDR3 regions were amplified from genomic DNA using the immunoSEQ Assay, a bias-controlled multiplex PCR. The study's processing was this. Nucleated cell counts per sample were estimated from amplification of reference gene primers within the assay. To quantify the absolute abundance of each unique TCRbeta CDR3 rearrangement, sequence reads were collapsed and filtered. For each sample, productive Simpson clonality was calculated as the square root of Simpson's diversity index over productive rearrangements. The table was pulled from immuneACCESS by TCRdb, which kept in-frame rearrangements only. Such tables lose some clones; where checked, under half of the loss comes from unresolved V genes, and the rest has no known cause. V and J calls and clone size follow that table, whereas D and trimming were derived from the DNA. This sample gives about 120,000 clones in total; 79% of them show up just once. Of the sample, almost 4% is held by the ten largest clones.

Each collaborating institution followed its own protocols to collect whole blood in K2EDTA tubes. For TCRbeta analysis, collaborator samples were shipped as frozen whole blood, as isolated PBMCs, or as DNA extracted from either sample type. General conclusions and limits of the study: The quantity of clinical and demographic metadata differed by source and by participant and was supplied without curation.

The CDR3 holds 15 amino acids from the cysteine to the phenylalanine. The DNA shown is the 45-base CDR3, in frame from base 1. Compared with germline, V lacks 0 bases and J lacks 6 bases; bases without a gene match: 4. Reading the germline V gene (reference sequence) gives CDR1 SGHNT and CDR2 YYREEE. Sequenced sample: peripheral blood. The rearrangement joined TRBV5-4 to TRBJ2-3; TRBD1 fits 10 bases in the junction. The origin of this receptor is an elderly woman with acute or convalescent COVID-19. CDR3 region: CASSLEGQGMDTQYF. The base sequence is TGTGCCAGCAGCTTGGAGGGACAGGGGATGGATACGCAGTATTTT.